This T cell receptor (beta chain) was obtained from a study of cytomegalovirus exposure and HLA in healthy donors (dated by TCRdb to about 2017). As for the study more broadly: In an earlier analysis of 450 to 750 of the donors, 250 to 300 Gb of sequence data and just under 120 million unique TCR beta sequences from about 190 million T cells were reported. About 280 gigabases of sequencing data and around 88 million unique TCR sequences made up an early release that covered nearly 650 HLA-typed donors. Of the approximately 400 genotyped donors, less than 90% were placed in the genetic ancestry cluster associated with self-reported Caucasian donors. The study aimed to test whether signatures of past pathogen exposure could be identified by cataloging public T cell receptors. The T cell repertoires of some 670 subjects were profiled by immunosequencing and related to cytomegalovirus serostatus. A separate validation cohort of over a hundred different subjects was used in addition to the roughly 640-subject first cohort. The study combined high-throughput TCR immunosequencing, statistical association of individual TCRs with disease status, and machine learning to predict cytomegalovirus infection status. A later analysis re-examined previously published TCR beta repertoires from roughly 720 donors and added high-resolution HLA genotyping to investigate patterns of TCR occurrence. The later analysis used no new phenotypic data to find candidate immune exposures, relying instead on TCR beta sequences and their occurrence across donors. An earlier analysis of approximately 630 of the donors applied high-throughput TCR beta sequencing to assess whether each TCR beta V gene segment acted as functional or pseudogenic. Donor age, sex, ethnicity and CMV serostatus were compiled alongside the repertoire data. A later genetic analysis took genome-wide SNP genotypes for 398 of the 666 donors and used that subset as a discovery cohort. All discovery cohort repertoires had been generated using a single sequencing platform. Both class I and class II loci were covered by HLA typing, at four-digit resolution. Typing coverage differed by locus: A, B, C, DRB1 and DQB1 were typed in roughly 620-640 donors, DQA1 in about 510, DPA1 in around 600, and DPB1 in just under 480. Roughly five DR-DQ haplotypes were handled as single units for association and clustering, since linkage in the cohort was strong. Among several hundred genotyped donors of the cohort, an average of around 250,000 unique TCR beta nucleotide sequences was sequenced per donor, of which approximately 18% were non-productive. Points the paper makes about the study in general: According to a later genetic analysis, donors in an Asian-associated ancestry cluster had fewer N-insertions in productive TCRs than the roughly 670-donor mean. The classifier was reported to diagnose cytomegalovirus status with high specificity and sensitivity in both the original cohort and the validation cohort. According to a later analysis, TCR association rates differed among HLA loci, with DRB1 alleles showing the most associated TCRs and HLA-C alleles showing the fewest. A further reported finding was that TCR beta sequences accurately predicted the HLA-A and HLA-B alleles for most subjects in the first cohort. Some IMGT-functional V segments, including TRBV6-2 and TRBV6-3, could not be told apart with the 87-base-pair reads, so those segments were excluded. When HLA alleles, especially DR and DQ, strongly co-occurred, attributing TCR associations to individual alleles was difficult. A cluster of highly shared sequence variants was judged likely to be a technical artifact of the sequencing pipeline. Linkage disequilibrium might explain the correlated functional status among segregating V segments, but an unknown experimental factor could not be excluded. The study listed approximately 160 TCR beta chains as associated with cytomegalovirus. In this cohort, only TCR beta chains were sequenced, and detectable features were limited by the absence of alpha or paired-chain data. Sequencing depth was assumed to be roughly uniform across donors in the presence/absence analyses, though that assumption may not hold. In a later analysis, HLA-associated TCR beta chains showed more clonal expansion and lower generation probabilities than non-associated chains that were equally common. An earlier analysis of approximately 600 of the donors showed that most TCR beta V segments appeared in productive rearrangements either about 90% or about 30% of the time, which broadly matched IMGT annotations. In vitro tests confirmed that a few of the cytomegalovirus-associated TCR beta chains recognize cytomegalovirus antigens. Several of the top co-occurrence clusters appeared to be linked to parvovirus B19, influenza, CMV and Epstein-Barr virus, according to a later analysis. It was suggested by the authors that the approach could potentially be generalized to other disease states and immunological phenotypes. CMV serostatus was the only immune exposure information available for the cohort. In a later analysis, most CMV-associated TCR beta chains were found to appear HLA-restricted, with HLA associations seemingly driven largely by CMV exposure. Because HLA typing was unavailable for some donors at each locus, only the typed subset was used in association tests. V-gene and J-gene trimming of TCR beta chains was associated with a missense DCLRE1C variant in a later genetic analysis, and the association was replicated in an independent cohort. Specific HLA alleles were associated with 15,000 to 20,000 TCR beta sequences at a false discovery rate of 0.05 in a later analysis. Because counts were too low, roughly 16 rarely observed V segments, including chromosome 9 orphons, were left out of the earlier analysis of about 500 of the donors. While some public TCRs were present in many individuals, most TCR sequences turned up only very rarely across donors.

The germline V gene specifies SGDLS as CDR1 and YYNGEE as CDR2. The CDR3 measures 14 amino acids from cysteine to phenylalanine. Just the 42-base CDR3 DNA is kept, in frame starting at base 1. V and J are truncated by 4 bases and 2 bases respectively, leaving an intervening sequence of 10 bases. As for this clone: Its antigen is currently not known.

In total, just over 650 healthy bone marrow donors made up the cohort. Cohort members were all nominally healthy when sampled, although unrecorded immune exposures were likely present. The donor tested CMV seropositive, placing the donor among the roughly 270 seropositive members of the cohort. Every donor gave a peripheral blood sample, and the peripheral blood mononuclear cells from that sample were used for TCR beta sequencing. The Qiagen DNeasy Blood Extraction Kit was used to extract genomic DNA from the blood cell samples. Libraries were built with the immunoSEQ multiplex PCR assay. For the multiplex PCR, a mixture combining 60 forward primers for TCR Vbeta segments and 13 reverse primers for TCR Jbeta segments was used. The CDR3 region of rearranged TCR beta genes was amplified from genomic DNA by a multiplex PCR assay. On the Illumina HiSeq System, the amplified TCR beta libraries were sequenced as 87-base-pair reads. Processing in the source paper ran as follows. A later analysis counted tens of millions of unique TCR beta chains across the 550 to 750 repertoires, and roughly 9.9 million of these chains were shared by at least two donors. Raw reads were error-corrected and collapsed into unique sequences by a nearest-neighbor algorithm in which closely related sequences were merged to remove PCR and sequencing errors. V, D and J gene segments were assigned by aligning CDR3 sequences to IMGT reference sequences. For a sequence to be retained, at least a six-nucleotide match to both a V gene segment and a J gene segment was required. Rearrangements were called productive when the CDR3 lacked stop codons and stayed in frame with V and J; all others were non-productive. Following IMGT convention, CDR3 was defined as the stretch from the second conserved V-encoded cysteine up to the conserved J-encoded phenylalanine. Sequences without an unambiguous match to a single V gene segment were excluded from the earlier analysis of almost 600 of the donors. In an earlier analysis of about 590 of the donors, a V segment was called functional when productive rearrangements were above 56.7%, and segregating when the standard deviation between donors exceeded 5%. A statistical classification framework was built to diagnose cytomegalovirus status from the catalog of TCR beta chain sequences. In a later analysis, TCR nucleotide sequences were compared against IMGT/GENE-DB human TR gene sequences so that V and J genes could be assigned. A later analysis assigned CDR3 sequences and most-parsimonious VDJ recombination scenarios with the TCRdist pipeline. In a later analysis, each TCR beta chain was defined by its CDR3 amino acid sequence together with its V-gene family, and reads lacking a unique V-gene family were excluded. To address suspected cross-contamination and a sequencing artifact, a later analysis removed approximately 590 highly shared, low-generation-probability nucleotide sequences. In a later analysis, a clonal expansion index for each public chain was calculated from normalized within-repertoire ranks of inferred template counts. A later analysis computed generation probabilities with a VDJ recombination model fitted to out-of-frame rearrangements, and checked the results against IGoR. A later analysis scored TCR-TCR, TCR-HLA and TCR-CMV co-occurrence with hypergeometric tests, applying a repertoire-size bias correction to TCR pairs. In a later analysis, false discovery rates were estimated by permuting HLA or CMV assignments 20 times. In a later analysis, co-occurring TCRs were grouped using DBSCAN, and TCRdist sequence similarity was added for clustering within HLA-allele-positive subsets. Repertoires with fewer than 30,000 or more than 120,000 public chains were left out of co-occurrence clustering, as were several repertoires with anomalous nucleotide sharing. TCRdb retrieved this table from immuneACCESS and kept in-frame rearrangements only. Not all clones are present; in checked studies, unresolved V genes account for under half, and no reason is known for the remainder. The V and J calls and clone size come from that table; D and trimming were worked out from the DNA. The sample table holds around 75,000 clones. Approximately 13% of the sample is held by the ten biggest clonotypes.

The sequence was collected from a man between 45 and 60 years old in good health and CMV-seropositive. The sequencing input was PBMCs. Here the chain combines TRBV9 and TRBJ1-3; a weak D assignment points to TRBD1 (6 bases agree). The CDR3 region reads CASSSRTAGNTIYF. The nucleotide sequence reads TGTGCCAGCAGCTCGCGGACAGCTGGAAACACCATATATTTT.